The rows below give T cell receptor beta chains drawn from one sample of a study of beta chain features in type 1 diabetes. TCRdb keeps only in-frame clones here, not all; method: immunoSEQ multiplex PCR. The sample has fewer than 450,000 clones, about 14% seen once. The material sequenced was naive CD4+ T cells from blood. The receptors stem from a woman aged 18-29 years with type 1 diabetes. CDR3s include the opening cysteine and the closing phenylalanine or tryptophan. D genes are given only for firm matches. The size entry is marked missing in some rows and otherwise reads once, few, many or a size class.

cdr3_length,j_call,d_call,v_call,clone_size,cdr3_aa,cdr3_nt
14,TRBJ1-4,-,TRBV7-2,-,CASSLLGGEEKLFF,TGTGCCAGCAGCTTGTTAGGGGGAGAGGAAAAACTGTTTTTT
13,TRBJ2-3,-,TRBV9,-,CASSPRGVDTQYF,TGTGCCAGCAGCCCCAGGGGAGTAGATACGCAGTATTTT
13,TRBJ2-3,-,TRBV30,few,CAWSSGQPDTQYF,TGTGCCTGGAGTTCCGGACAGCCAGATACGCAGTATTTT
15,TRBJ2-3,TRBD2,TRBV30,few,CAWSGGAGVKDTQYF,TGTGCCTGGAGTGGAGGAGCGGGAGTGAAGGATACGCAGTATTTT
15,TRBJ2-1,-,TRBV19,-,CASSISHIKYNEQFF,TGTGCCAGTAGTATTTCCCACATAAAGTACAATGAGCAGTTCTTC
14,TRBJ2-7,TRBD2,TRBV6-6,few,CASNTAGAVYEQYF,TGTGCCAGCAACACAGCGGGAGCCGTCTACGAGCAGTACTTC
13,TRBJ1-1,-,TRBV5-1,few,CASSFTVSTEAFF,TGCGCCAGCAGCTTCACAGTCTCCACTGAAGCTTTCTTT
14,TRBJ2-3,-,TRBV2,-,CASSPGLVTDTQYF,TGTGCCAGCAGCCCGGGTCTCGTCACAGATACGCAGTATTTT
17,TRBJ2-3,-,TRBV15,-,CATSSIRAPRGTDTQYF,TGTGCCACCAGCAGTATCCGGGCCCCCAGGGGCACAGATACGCAGTATTTT
16,TRBJ1-2,TRBD1,TRBV2,few,CASSERSGTGNYGYTF,TGTGCCAGCAGTGAAAGATCCGGGACAGGGAACTATGGCTACACCTTC
16,TRBJ2-3,TRBD1,TRBV4-2,-,CASSLEGGQATDTQYF,TGTGCCAGCAGCCTCGAGGGGGGACAGGCCACAGATACGCAGTATTTT
15,TRBJ2-1,TRBD2,TRBV19,-,CASSALAGGPNEQFF,TGTGCCAGTAGTGCTCTAGCGGGAGGGCCCAATGAGCAGTTCTTC
14,TRBJ2-1,-,TRBV7-9,-,CASRKEVPYNEQFF,TGTGCCAGCAGAAAAGAGGTCCCTTACAATGAGCAGTTCTTC
17,TRBJ2-5,TRBD2,TRBV4-1,-,CASSQRGLAVPLETQYF,TGCGCCAGCAGCCAAAGGGGACTAGCTGTTCCGTTAGAGACCCAGTACTTC
14,TRBJ1-2,TRBD1,TRBV7-9,-,CASSGGQGDYGYTF,TGTGCCAGCAGCGGGGGACAGGGGGACTATGGCTACACCTTC
21,TRBJ2-1,TRBD2,TRBV12-5,few,CASGLVLGPGLAGGGYNEQFF,TGTGCTAGTGGTTTGGTACTAGGTCCGGGACTAGCGGGAGGGGGCTACAATGAGCAGTTCTTC
14,TRBJ2-1,-,TRBV9,-,CASSQTSGVGEQFF,TGTGCCAGCAGCCAAACCTCCGGGGTCGGTGAGCAGTTCTTC
14,TRBJ1-3,TRBD1,TRBV30,-,CAWSVGTVGNTIYF,TGTGCCTGGAGTGTTGGGACAGTGGGAAACACCATATATTTT
17,TRBJ2-6,TRBD1,TRBV7-3,-,CASSPTGGATGANVLTF,TGTGCCAGCAGTCCCACAGGGGGCGCGACCGGGGCCAACGTCCTGACTTTC
13,TRBJ2-1,TRBD1,TRBV28,-,CASRDRGFGEQFF,TGTGCCAGCAGGGACAGGGGGTTTGGCGAGCAGTTCTTC
16,TRBJ2-1,-,TRBV11-3,-,CASSSELDGDYNEQFF,TGTGCCAGCAGCTCCGAACTAGACGGGGATTACAATGAGCAGTTCTTC
14,TRBJ1-1,-,TRBV5-1,-,CASSLVQRNTEAFF,TGCGCCAGCAGCTTGGTACAAAGGAACACTGAAGCTTTCTTT
15,TRBJ2-1,TRBD2,TRBV4-3,few,CASSQATSDYNEQFF,TGCGCCAGCAGCCAAGCGACTAGCGACTACAATGAGCAGTTCTTC
15,TRBJ2-1,TRBD2,TRBV7-2,few,CASSLGGREGDEQFF,TGTGCCAGCAGCTTAGGCGGGCGGGAGGGAGATGAGCAGTTCTTC
14,TRBJ1-2,TRBD1,TRBV9,few,CASSVQGDNYGYTF,TGTGCCAGCAGCGTACAGGGGGACAACTATGGCTACACCTTC
15,TRBJ1-3,-,TRBV7-2,few,CASSLTGLSGNTIYF,TGTGCCAGCAGTCTTACAGGGTTATCTGGAAACACCATATATTTT
15,TRBJ2-1,TRBD2,TRBV5-1,few,CASSLGASGSNEQFF,TGCGCCAGCAGCTTGGGGGCTAGCGGGAGTAATGAGCAGTTCTTC
17,TRBJ2-1,-,TRBV11-3,few,CASSLVPPRLVCNEQFF,TGTGCCAGCAGCTTAGTACCCCCTAGACTAGTTTGCAATGAGCAGTTCTTC
15,TRBJ2-3,TRBD2,TRBV5-1,few,CASSRVGLVTDTQYF,TGCGCCAGCAGCCGGGTGGGACTAGTAACAGATACGCAGTATTTT
15,TRBJ2-3,TRBD1,TRBV6-6,few,CASSSPLDRPDTQYF,TGTGCCAGCAGTTCCCCCTTGGACAGGCCAGATACGCAGTATTTT
13,TRBJ2-7,-,TRBV7-2,-,CASSLSVSYEQYF,TGTGCCAGCAGCTTATCAGTCAGCTACGAGCAGTACTTC
18,TRBJ2-5,TRBD1,TRBV28,-,CASSPWEGTGGRWETQYF,TGTGCCAGCAGTCCCTGGGAAGGGACAGGGGGCCGGTGGGAGACCCAGTACTTC
14,TRBJ1-2,-,TRBV4-2,few,CASRGLRERGGYTF,TGTGCCAGCAGGGGTCTCAGGGAAAGGGGTGGCTACACCTTC
19,TRBJ2-1,TRBD2,TRBV4-3,few,CASSQEAGASGRWDNEQFF,TGCGCCAGCAGCCAAGAAGCGGGGGCTAGCGGGAGGTGGGACAATGAGCAGTTCTTC
14,TRBJ1-2,-,TRBV19,few,CASSIATDTPGYTF,TGTGCCAGTAGTATAGCCACGGACACCCCGGGCTACACCTTC
16,TRBJ2-2,TRBD2,TRBV9,-,CASSVSGRVNTGELFF,TGTGCCAGCAGCGTTTCCGGGAGGGTGAACACCGGGGAGCTGTTTTTT
17,TRBJ2-2,-,TRBV14,-,CASSPRTGQRNTGELFF,TGTGCCAGCAGCCCACGGACTGGTCAGCGGAACACCGGGGAGCTGTTTTTT
13,TRBJ2-7,TRBD2,TRBV4-1,-,CASSQGLVEEQYF,TGCGCCAGCAGCCAGGGACTAGTGGAGGAGCAGTACTTC
12,TRBJ2-3,-,TRBV25-1,-,CASSELTRTQYF,TGTGCCAGCAGTGAATTGACCAGGACGCAGTATTTT
15,TRBJ2-1,TRBD2,TRBV19,-,CASSMPSGMFNEQFF,TGTGCCAGTAGTATGCCTAGCGGGATGTTCAATGAGCAGTTCTTC
14,TRBJ2-4,TRBD1,TRBV5-1,-,CASSLETGVNIQYF,TGCGCCAGCAGCTTGGAGACAGGGGTTAACATTCAGTACTTC
14,TRBJ1-1,-,TRBV27,few,CASSLEGGGTEAFF,TGTGCCAGCAGTTTAGAGGGAGGCGGCACTGAAGCTTTCTTT